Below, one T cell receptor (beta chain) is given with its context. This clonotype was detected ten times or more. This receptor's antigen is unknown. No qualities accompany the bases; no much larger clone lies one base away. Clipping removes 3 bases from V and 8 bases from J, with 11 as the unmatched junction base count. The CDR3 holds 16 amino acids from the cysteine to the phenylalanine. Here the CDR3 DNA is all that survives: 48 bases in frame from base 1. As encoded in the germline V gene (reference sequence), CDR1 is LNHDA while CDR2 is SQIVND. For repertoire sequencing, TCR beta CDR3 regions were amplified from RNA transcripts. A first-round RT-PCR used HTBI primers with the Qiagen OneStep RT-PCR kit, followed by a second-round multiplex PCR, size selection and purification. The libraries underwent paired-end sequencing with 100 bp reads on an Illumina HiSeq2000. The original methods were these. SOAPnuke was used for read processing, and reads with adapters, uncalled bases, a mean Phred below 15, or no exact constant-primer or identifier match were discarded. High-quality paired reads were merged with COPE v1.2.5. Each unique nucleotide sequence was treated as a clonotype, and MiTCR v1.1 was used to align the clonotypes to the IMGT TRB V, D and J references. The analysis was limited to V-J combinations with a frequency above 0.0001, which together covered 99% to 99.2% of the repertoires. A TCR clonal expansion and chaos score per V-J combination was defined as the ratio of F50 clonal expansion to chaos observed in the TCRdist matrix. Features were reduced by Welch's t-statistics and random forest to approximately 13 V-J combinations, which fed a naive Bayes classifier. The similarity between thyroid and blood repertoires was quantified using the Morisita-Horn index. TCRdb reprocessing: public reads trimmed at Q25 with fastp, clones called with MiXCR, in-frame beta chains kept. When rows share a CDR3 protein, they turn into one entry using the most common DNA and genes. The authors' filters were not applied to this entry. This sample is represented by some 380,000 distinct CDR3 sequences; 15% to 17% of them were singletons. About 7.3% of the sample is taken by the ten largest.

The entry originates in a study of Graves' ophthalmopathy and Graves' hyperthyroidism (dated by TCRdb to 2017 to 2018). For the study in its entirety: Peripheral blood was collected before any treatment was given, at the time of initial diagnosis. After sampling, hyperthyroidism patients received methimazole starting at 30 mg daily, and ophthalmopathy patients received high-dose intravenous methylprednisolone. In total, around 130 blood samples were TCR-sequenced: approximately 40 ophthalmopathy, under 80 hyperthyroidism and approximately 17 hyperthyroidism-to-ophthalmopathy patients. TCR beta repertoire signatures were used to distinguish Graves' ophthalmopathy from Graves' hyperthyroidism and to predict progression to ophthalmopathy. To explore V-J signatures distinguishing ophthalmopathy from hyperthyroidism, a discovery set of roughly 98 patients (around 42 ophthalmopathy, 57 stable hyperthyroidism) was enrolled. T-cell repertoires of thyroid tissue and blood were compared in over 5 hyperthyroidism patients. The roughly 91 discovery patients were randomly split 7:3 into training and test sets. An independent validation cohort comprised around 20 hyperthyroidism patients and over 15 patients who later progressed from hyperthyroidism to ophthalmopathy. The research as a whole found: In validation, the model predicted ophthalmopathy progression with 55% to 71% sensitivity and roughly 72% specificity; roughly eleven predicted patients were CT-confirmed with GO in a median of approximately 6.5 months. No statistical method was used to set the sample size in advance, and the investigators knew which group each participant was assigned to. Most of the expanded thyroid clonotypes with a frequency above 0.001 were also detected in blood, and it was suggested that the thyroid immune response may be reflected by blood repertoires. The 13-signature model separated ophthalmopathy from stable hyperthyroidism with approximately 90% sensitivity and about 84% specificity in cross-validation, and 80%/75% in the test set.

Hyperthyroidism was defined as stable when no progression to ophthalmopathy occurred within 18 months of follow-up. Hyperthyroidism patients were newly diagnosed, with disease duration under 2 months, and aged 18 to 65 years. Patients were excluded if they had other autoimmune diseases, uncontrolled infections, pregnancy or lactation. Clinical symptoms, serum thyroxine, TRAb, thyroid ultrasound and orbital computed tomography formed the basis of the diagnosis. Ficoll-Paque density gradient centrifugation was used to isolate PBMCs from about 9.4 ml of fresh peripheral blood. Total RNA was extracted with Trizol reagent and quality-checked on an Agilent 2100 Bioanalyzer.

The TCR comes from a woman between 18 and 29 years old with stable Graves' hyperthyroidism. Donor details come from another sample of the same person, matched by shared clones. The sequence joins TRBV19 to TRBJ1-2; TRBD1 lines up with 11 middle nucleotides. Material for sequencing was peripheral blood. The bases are TGTGCCAGTAGTATCTCCGGGACAGGGGGAACGGAAGGCTACACCTTC. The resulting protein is CASSISGTGGTEGYTF.